The sequence of this T cell receptor beta chain was determined in a study of cytomegalovirus exposure and HLA in healthy donors. Study-wide results and caveats: The later analysis indicated that the majority of CMV-associated TCR beta chains appeared HLA-restricted. What was likely a sequencing artifact was a cluster of highly shared sequence variants. Researchers counted roughly 150 TCR beta chains as cytomegalovirus-associated.

Vbeta (60) and Jbeta (13) primers were used in the PCR. Method: immunoSEQ multiplex PCR; TCRdb's copy keeps in-frame clones and lacks some. The sample includes around 200,000 clones, approximately 79% of them seen just once. Donors had nominal health at sampling but likely had unrecorded immune exposures. Trimming took 2 bases from V and 0 from J, leaving 11 bases between them. Germline V gene sequence: CDR1 SGHTA, CDR2 FQGNSA. There are 16 residues in the CDR3. Notes on this clone: Its antigen remains unknown.

The origin of this receptor is a male donor in good health and CMV-seronegative. Input material: PBMCs. The rearrangement joins TRBV7-2 to TRBJ2-1, with D uncertain. As DNA, the CDR3 is TGTGCCAGCAGCTTATTGTCAGATCTCTCCTACAATGAGCAGTTCTTC. This translates into CASSLLSDLSYNEQFF.